Listed below are T cell receptor beta chains from one sample, sequenced in a study of OX40 agonist ivuxolimab in advanced cancers. The method was immunoSEQ multiplex PCR; TCRdb's version includes in-frame clones alone and lacks a portion of them. The table records 20,000 to 25,000 clones, under 95% of them present only once. This specimen consisted of CD4+ or CD8+ T cells sorted from blood, obtained in a trial of the OX40 agonist ivuxolimab. Receptors were obtained from an adult with an advanced solid tumor such as melanoma, head and neck, liver or kidney cancer. CDR3s include the opening cysteine and the closing phenylalanine or tryptophan. D genes are given only for firm matches. The size entry is marked missing in some rows and otherwise reads once, few, many or a size class.

V,J,size,D,CDR3,DNA
TRBV11-1,TRBJ2-1,-,-,CASKVTGTPFDEQFF,TGTGCCAGCAAAGTGACCGGGACTCCCTTCGATGAGCAGTTCTTC
TRBV27,TRBJ1-1,once,-,CASSPETGRNTEAFF,TGTGCCAGCAGCCCCGAGACAGGACGCAACACTGAAGCTTTCTTT
TRBV11-2,TRBJ2-7,-,-,CASSSIDTRWTYEQYF,TGTGCCAGCAGCTCGATAGATACACGGTGGACTTACGAGCAGTACTTC
TRBV6-1,TRBJ2-2,-,TRBD2,CASSLPPSGVGELFF,TGTGCCAGCAGCCTCCCCCCTAGCGGGGTCGGGGAGCTGTTTTTT
TRBV5-5,TRBJ2-7,-,-,CASSLGTTYF,TGTGCCAGCAGCTTGGGGACAACGTACTTC
TRBV27,TRBJ1-3,once,-,CASSPQGLGNTIYF,TGTGCCAGCAGTCCCCAGGGTCTTGGAAACACCATATATTTT
TRBV10-2,TRBJ2-2,-,TRBD1,CASRIALDRGFPGELFF,TGCGCCAGTAGGATTGCCTTGGACAGGGGGTTCCCCGGGGAGCTGTTTTTT
TRBV6-1,TRBJ2-7,-,-,CASSLYEQYF,TGTGCCAGCAGTCTCTACGAGCAGTACTTC
TRBV6-5,TRBJ2-7,-,-,CASSYSIEPRYEQYF,TGTGCCAGCAGTTACTCGATCGAACCTCGATACGAGCAGTACTTC
TRBV29-1,TRBJ2-5,-,-,CSATPGPGQETQYF,TGCAGCGCTACGCCGGGGCCAGGTCAAGAGACCCAGTACTTC
TRBV29-1,TRBJ2-5,once,-,CSAEGGAETQYF,TGCAGCGCCGAGGGGGGGGCAGAGACCCAGTACTTC
TRBV2,TRBJ2-1,-,-,CASSGSSYNEQFF,TGTGCCAGCAGTGGGTCCAGCTACAATGAGCAGTTCTTC
TRBV4-1,TRBJ1-1,-,-,CASSRLADTEAFF,TGCGCCAGCAGCCGGTTAGCAGACACTGAAGCTTTCTTT
TRBV7-2,TRBJ2-2,-,-,CASSPPGRGNTGELFF,TGTGCCAGCAGCCCCCCAGGGCGGGGGAACACCGGGGAGCTGTTTTTT
TRBV7-9,TRBJ2-3,-,-,CASSPLGRGTDTQYF,TGTGCCAGCAGCCCCCTTGGCCGCGGCACAGATACGCAGTATTTT
TRBV11-2,TRBJ2-7,once,-,CASSLEDWSYEQYF,TGTGCCAGCAGCTTAGAGGACTGGAGCTACGAGCAGTACTTC
TRBV5-4,TRBJ2-7,-,-,CASSLAGLTYEQYF,TGTGCCAGCAGCTTGGCCGGTCTGACCTACGAGCAGTACTTC
TRBV7-9,TRBJ2-1,-,TRBD2,CASSLALAGGPLYNEQFF,TGTGCCAGCAGCTTAGCGCTAGCGGGGGGGCCACTCTACAATGAGCAGTTCTTC
TRBV4-1,TRBJ1-2,-,-,CASSQDLDAFGYTF,TGCGCCAGCAGCCAAGATCTTGACGCCTTTGGCTACACCTTC
TRBV30,TRBJ1-1,-,TRBD1,CAWSEGQGTEAFF,TGTGCCTGGAGTGAGGGACAGGGGACTGAAGCTTTCTTT